This T cell receptor (beta chain) comes out of a study of shared clonotypes between healthy human individuals. Libraries were prepared by immunoSEQ multiplex PCR; TCRdb keeps only in-frame clonotypes and omits some of them. The table includes about 1.5 million clones, 98% detected once. In regard to this clone: The antigen remains undetermined.

Study results and limitations: Memory subsets generally showed lower estimated richness than naive subsets. Depth of sequencing was expected to influence donor clonotype sharing.

Germline V gene data show CDR1 as MNHEY and CDR2 as SVGAGI. This CDR3 has 15 amino acids. The V end lost 5 bases, the J end lost 2 bases, and 13 bases lay between the germline ends. The chain recombines TRBV6-5 with TRBJ1-5, with D perhaps TRBD1 (6 bases). Material for sequencing was naive CD4+ T cells sorted from blood. The subset was: CD45RA+ positively selected. The source of this sequence is a young man in good health. The CDR3 spells CASSAGWGRNQPQHF. The CDR3 coding sequence is TGTGCCAGCAGTGCCGGGTGGGGGCGCAATCAGCCCCAGCATTTT.